The following is a T cell receptor beta chain sequence with its context. The data originate from a study of OX40 agonist ivuxolimab in advanced cancers. The CDR3 consists of 14 residues. Looked up from germline, CDR1 is MDHEN and CDR2 is SYDVKM. V was shortened by 4 bases and J by 6 bases, with 12 bases between the two germline ends. The table came from immunoSEQ multiplex PCR; TCRdb's copy has only in-frame clones and leaves some out. This sample carries roughly 87,000 clones, 92% of them seen once, and the ten largest clones take roughly 9%. Material: CD4+ or CD8+ T cells sorted from blood, obtained in a trial of the OX40 agonist ivuxolimab. V usage is TRBV28 and J usage is TRBJ1-4; no clear D. This TCR derives from an adult with an advanced solid tumor such as melanoma, head and neck, liver or kidney cancer. CDR3 nucleotides: TGTGCCAGCAGTTCCCCCCTGGGTTATGAAAAACTGTTTTTT. This gives the protein CASSSPLGYEKLFF.